This T cell receptor (beta chain) was sequenced for a study of CD8+CD57+ T cells in acquired aplastic anemia. Study details: The study obtained an average of approximately 3 ug of DNA from sorted CD4+ and CD8+ cells.

Profiling of TCR beta VDJ combinations and CDR3 sequences used genomic DNA as template. TCRdb fed the reads into MiXCR, producing one record per CDR3 protein. The table includes some 170,000 distinct CDR3 sequences, roughly 48% detected once. General study points: There were 25 to 35 CD8+ CDR3 sequences that occurred in both patients and controls.

Concerning this clonotype itself: Antigen unknown.

Trimming shortened V by 6 bases and J by 2 bases, and 8 bases separated the two germline ends. Germline CDR1 is SNHLY and CDR2 is FYNNEI. CDR3 length equals 12 residues. Those patients picked for sequencing had displayed CD8+CD57+ cell expansion on flow cytometry. The TCR originated in a human donor with aplastic anemia. This rearrangement joins TRBV2 to TRBJ2-7; D call uncertain. Sequences were obtained from sorted CD4+, CD8+, or CD8+CD57+ T cells (not recorded which) from PBMCs. This CDR3 is CASSTKAYEQYF. Here the CDR3 DNA reads TGTGCCAGCAGCACCAAGGCCTACGAGCAGTACTTC.